Shown below are 8 T cell receptor beta chains from a single sample sequenced in a study of blood T cell repertoires in COVID-19. This table comes from immunoSEQ multiplex PCR, and its TCRdb copy is limited to in-frame clones, with some not included. The sample holds about 210,000 clones, just under 85% seen once. Sequences were obtained from peripheral blood. These TCRs come from a woman in her forties or fifties with active or convalescent COVID-19.

The table lists this clone with a few counts. This chain connects TRBV19 to TRBJ1-4; possibly TRBD1 for D (5 bases). Per germline, CDR1 LNHDA and CDR2 SQIVND (reference sequence). The ends were cut back, 5 bases at V and 10 bases at J, with 17 bases in the middle. This CDR3 is built from 14 residues. In DNA, the CDR3 is TGTGCCAGTAGTGTCCTCACGGGGGAGGGAAAACTGTTTTTT. It specifies CASSVLTGEGKLFF. Full variable domain (rest looked up from reference TRBV19 and TRBJ1-4): DGGITQSPKYLFRKEGQNVTLSCEQNLNHDAMYWYRQDPGQGLRLIYYSQIVNDFQKGDIAEGYSVSREKKESFPLTVTSAQKNPTAFYLCASSVLTGEGKLFFGSGTQLSVL.

J is TRBJ1-2 and V is TRBV25-1, with 8 nucleotides matching TRBD1. V trimming: 6 bases; J trimming: 6 bases; junction bases outside the gene matches: 9. Germline V gene sequence: CDR1 MGHDK, CDR2 SYGVNS. The length of the CDR3 is 14 residues. DNA of the CDR3: TGTGCCAGCAGCCCCCCAGGGGGCGGTGATGGCTACACCTTC. This sequence encodes CASSPPGGGDGYTF.

J is TRBJ1-4 and V is TRBV5-4; weak D call: TRBD1 (5 bases). The CDR3 runs to 15 residues. CDR1 and CDR2 from the germline V gene are SGHNT and YYREEE (reference sequence). V was shortened by 1 base and J by 3 bases, with 10 bases between the two germline ends. CDR3: CASSLKRGANEKLFF. Written as DNA, the CDR3 is TGTGCCAGCAGCTTGAAGCGGGGGGCTAATGAAAAACTGTTTTTT.

The gene calls are TRBV5-1 and TRBJ1-1; D is possibly TRBD1 (6 bases). The CDR3 runs to 13 residues. Germline CDR1 and CDR2: SGHRS and YFSETQ. V dropped 5 bases and J dropped 8 bases, with 16 bases sitting between them. The CDR3 sequence is CASRTEFRGEAFF. CDR3 nucleotides: TGCGCCAGCAGAACCGAATTCAGGGGAGAAGCTTTCTTT.

V gene TRBV20-1 combines with J gene TRBJ2-5; possibly TRBD2 for D (6 bases). The CDR3 sequence is 13 residues long. Deletions cut 3 bases from V and 7 bases from J, with 15 bases between. Germline lookup yields CDR1 DFQATT and CDR2 SNEGSKA (reference sequence). Here the CDR3 DNA reads TGCAGTGCTAGTCGGCAGGCCGGGGGGACCCAGTACTTC. This translates into CSASRQAGGTQYF.

The gene calls are TRBV18 and TRBJ2-5, with 9 bases matching TRBD1. V shed 6 bases and J 2 bases; nucleotides not matched to a gene: 4. Germline V gene lookup returns CDR1 KGHSH and CDR2 LQKENI. CDR3 length: 14 amino acids. CDR3 region: CASSGQGAQETQYF. The CDR3 nucleotides are TGTGCCAGCTCGGGACAGGGAGCGCAAGAGACCCAGTACTTC.

The V and J genes are TRBV5-6 and TRBJ1-6, with 7 bases aligning to TRBD1. In germline, CDR1 is SGHDT, CDR2 YYEEEE. The CDR3 is 15 amino acids. With 6 bases clipped from V and 8 bases from J, the junction kept 11 bases outside the gene matches. The CDR3 nucleotides are TGTGCCAGCACCCCGTCCGGGACAGCCTATTCACCCCTCCACTTT. This codes for CASTPSGTAYSPLHF. Together with reference TRBV5-6 and TRBJ1-6, the CDR3 gives the full variable domain: DAGVTQSPTHLIKTRGQQVTLRCSPKSGHDTVSWYQQALGQGPQFIFQYYEEEERQRGNFPDRFSGHQFPNYSSELNVNALLLGDSALYLCASTPSGTAYSPLHFGNGTRLTVT.

The chain recombines TRBV18 with TRBJ1-5, with TRBD1 matching over 7 bases. Germline CDR1 reads KGHSH; CDR2 reads LQKENI. The CDR3 loop spans 14 amino acids. V trimming: 2 bases; J trimming: 7 bases; junction bases outside the gene matches: 5. The CDR3 protein is CASSPDREAQPQHF. CDR3 DNA: TGTGCCAGCTCACCAGACAGGGAGGCCCAGCCCCAGCATTTT.